This T cell receptor (beta chain) was found in a study of PD-L1 blockade in urothelial cancer. At the level of the study: Patients went on atezolizumab at some point between 2013 and 2015, receiving 1,200 mg intravenously every 3 weeks. Blood analysis took place 3 weeks (second dose) and 6 weeks after treatment start.

Synthetically made TCR analog templates were put into each PCR as spikes. Clones were read by immunoSEQ multiplex PCR, and TCRdb kept only the in-frame ones, dropping some. The sample yields 100,000 to 150,000 clones, approximately 84% seen once. Time point noted: pretreatment peripheral blood. Patients had urothelial carcinoma that was locally advanced or metastatic. The starting material was PBMCs, obtained around atezolizumab (anti-PD-L1) treatment. This receptor was obtained from a man aged 45 to 65 with urothelial cancer.

The CDR3: CASSEAREQYF. CDR3 bases: TGTGCCAGCAGTGAAGCGCGGGAGCAGTACTTC. This chain links TRBV2 with TRBJ2-7; D uncertain. The CDR3 covers 11 residues. Germline V gene data show CDR1 as SNHLY and CDR2 as FYNNEI. V shed 0 bases and J shed 7 bases, with 4 bases lying between them.